This passage covers 30 T cell receptor beta chains from one sample sequenced in a study of blood T cell repertoires in COVID-19. The table came from immunoSEQ multiplex PCR; TCRdb's copy has only in-frame clones and leaves some out. This table has 70,000 or so clones, around 87% appearing once. Sequenced material: peripheral blood. The receptor set was obtained from a man between 70 and 80 years old with active COVID-19.

This clone turned up a few times. The chain combines TRBV5-6 with TRBJ1-2; D not resolved. The germline V and J ends were trimmed by 0 bases and 5 bases, with 11 bases remaining between them. This CDR3 region has 14 residues. Germline CDR1 reads SGHDT; CDR2 reads YYEEEE. For the CDR3, the DNA is TGTGCCAGCAGCTTGGGGCAACAGCCTTATGGCTACACCTTC. This encodes CASSLGQQPYGYTF.

With respect to this clone: An end of the junction does not agree with germline; a read error may underlie this. The V gene is TRBV7-3, the J gene TRBJ2-1; possible D gene TRBD2, 6 bases. This CDR3 comprises 14 residues. CDR1 is SGHTA, CDR2 FQGTGA, per germline. The CDR3 DNA follows: TGTGCCAGCAACTTAGGAGGGCCCTACAATGAGCAGTTCTTC. Its protein is CASNLGGPYNEQFF.

This clone was picked up a small number of times. The CDR3 DNA sequence: TGTGCCAGCGGTAGGGGGGGCACCATATATTTT. Translated: CASGRGGTIYF. The chain links TRBV6-5 to TRBJ1-3; D might be TRBD1 (6 bases). The germline V gene encodes CDR1 MNHEY and CDR2 SVGAGI. This CDR3 region has 11 residues. With 8 bases removed from V and 9 bases from J, the gap between germline ends came to 11 bases.

This rearrangement joins TRBV7-2 to TRBJ2-1, with 11 bases matching TRBD2. V shed 3 bases and J 10 bases; nucleotides not matched to a gene: 11. There are 16 residues in the CDR3. Germline CDR1 and CDR2: SGHTA and FQGNSA. CDR3 protein: CASSFWLAGGLGEQFF. As DNA, the CDR3 is TGTGCCAGCAGCTTCTGGCTAGCGGGAGGCCTGGGCGAGCAGTTCTTC.

This sequence joins TRBV10-3 and TRBJ2-5, with 9 bases lining up with TRBD1. Germline loops: CDR1 ENHRY, CDR2 SYGVKD. Trimming cost V 3 bases and J 4 bases; bases outside gene matches: 3. The CDR3 is 14 residues long. The chain's CDR3 is CAISDGTGRETQYF. CDR3 coding DNA: TGTGCCATCAGTGACGGGACAGGGAGAGAGACCCAGTACTTC.

This sequence joins TRBV9 and TRBJ2-7; the match to TRBD1 covers 8 bases. Per the germline V gene, CDR1 is SGDLS and CDR2 is YYNGEE. J gave up 2 bases and V 3 bases, and 10 bases lay outside the gene matches. The CDR3 has 16 residues. CDR3 sequence (DNA): TGTGCCAGCAGCGGACAGGGGTGGTACCCTGCCTACGAGCAGTACTTC. This translates into CASSGQGWYPAYEQYF.

The V gene is TRBV28, the J gene TRBJ2-1; TRBD2 matches at 12 bases. Germline V CDR1 and CDR2: MDHEN, SYDVKM. V was pared by 6 bases and J by 3 bases, with 6 bases of the junction left unmatched. The CDR3 covers 16 residues. The CDR3 bases are TGTGCCAGCAGACTACTAGCGGGAGGTTACTACAATGAGCAGTTCTTC. Amino acids: CASRLLAGGYYNEQFF.

The rearrangement joins TRBV7-2 to TRBJ2-1; 7 nucleotides line up with TRBD2. V lost 1 base to trimming and J lost 4 bases; unmatched junction nucleotides: 7. In germline, CDR1 is SGHTA, CDR2 FQGNSA. The CDR3 covers 16 residues. The CDR3 protein is CASSLGGGSRYNEQFF. The CDR3 coding sequence is TGTGCCAGCAGCTTAGGGGGCGGGAGTAGGTACAATGAGCAGTTCTTC.

The genes are TRBV5-1 and TRBJ2-5; possibly TRBD2 for D (5 bases). CDR1 and CDR2 (germline): SGHRS, YFSETQ. CDR3 size: 17 residues. V dropped 0 bases and J dropped 1 base, with 16 bases sitting between them. CDR3 DNA: TGCGCCAGCAGCTTGGGAGGCGGGCCCACTTCCCAAGAGACCCAGTACTTC. Translation gives CASSLGGGPTSQETQYF.

The V and J genes are TRBV7-2 and TRBJ2-1; 10 positions match TRBD1. This CDR3 has 15 amino acids. Trimming cost V 0 bases and J 6 bases; bases outside gene matches: 2. CDR1 SGHTA and CDR2 FQGNSA come from the germline V gene. The CDR3 protein is CASSLARDRGNEQFF. In DNA, the CDR3 is TGTGCCAGCAGCTTAGCGAGGGACAGGGGCAATGAGCAGTTCTTC.

The chain couples TRBV11-2 to TRBJ2-7; 7 positions match TRBD2. Germline trimming cut 4 bases from V and 7 bases from J; bases unmatched to any gene: 13. In germline, CDR1 is SGHAT, CDR2 FQNNGV. This CDR3 is 15 amino acids long. The CDR3 DNA follows: TGTGCCAGCAGCTCCGGGAGAGCGAACGGGGGGGAGCAGTACTTC. Its translation is CASSSGRANGGEQYF. Filled out from reference TRBV11-2 and TRBJ2-7, the complete variable domain reads EAGVAQSPRYKIIEKRQSVAFWCNPISGHATLYWYQQILGQGPKLLIQFQNNGVVDDSQLPKDRFSAERLKGVDSTLKIQPAKLEDSAVYLCASSSGRANGGEQYFGPGTRLTVT.

Only one count was recorded for this clone. V is TRBV21-1 and J is TRBJ2-3; the DNA was not used to check the table's D call, TRBD2. TRBV21-1 is a documented pseudogene. The CDR3 covers 16 residues. CDR3 nucleotide sequence: TGTGCCAGCAGCACTAGGACCGTCGCGGGGTGGGATACGCAGTATTTT. As protein: CASSTRTVAGWDTQYF.

This clone occurred a few times. The V gene is TRBV7-2, the J gene TRBJ2-7; the match to TRBD2 covers 8 bases. Trimming cost V 1 base and J 4 bases; bases outside gene matches: 12. The CDR3 is made up of 17 amino acids. Germline loops: CDR1 SGHTA, CDR2 FQGNSA. The DNA of the CDR3 is TGTGCCAGCAGCTTAGGGACCCCGGGACTAGGGGGGTACGAGCAGTACTTC. It yields the protein CASSLGTPGLGGYEQYF. Full variable domain (missing parts from reference TRBV7-2 and TRBJ2-7): GAGVSQSPSNKVTEKGKDVELRCDPISGHTALYWYRQSLGQGLEFLIYFQGNSAPDKSGLPSDRFSAERTGGSVSTLTIQRTQQEDSAVYLCASSLGTPGLGGYEQYFGPGTRLTVT.

The V gene is TRBV7-3, the J gene TRBJ2-1, with 7 bases fitting TRBD2. The CDR3 has 16 residues. The trim removed 1 base at V and 4 bases at J, leaving 7 bases unmatched. CDR1 SGHTA and CDR2 FQGTGA come from the germline V gene. This CDR3 reads CASSLSGGSSYNEQFF. For the CDR3, the DNA is TGTGCCAGCAGCTTAAGTGGCGGGAGCTCGTACAATGAGCAGTTCTTC.

This chain links TRBV11-2 with TRBJ1-4, with TRBD1 matching 7 bases. Germline CDR1 and CDR2: SGHAT and FQNNGV. CDR3 length: 15 amino acids. Germline trimming cut 5 bases from V and 10 bases from J; bases unmatched to any gene: 13. CDR3 bases: TGTGCCAGCAGCCGGGAAAGGGACAGCTCAGGAAAACTGTTTTTT. The encoded protein is CASSRERDSSGKLFF.

The chain combines TRBV5-4 with TRBJ2-7; 7 positions agree with TRBD1. Germline lookup yields CDR1 SGHNT and CDR2 YYREEE (reference sequence). J was trimmed by 4 bases and V by 0 bases; bases with no gene match: 4. CDR3 length: 14 residues. The CDR3 DNA is TGTGCCAGCAGCTTGGCTGGGACAGCGTACGAGCAGTACTTC. Its protein is CASSLAGTAYEQYF. The whole variable domain, filled in from reference TRBV5-4 and TRBJ2-7, reads ETGVTQSPTHLIKTRGQQVTLRCSSQSGHNTVSWYQQALGQGPQFIFQYYREEENGRGNFPPRFSGLQFPNYSSELNVNALELDDSALYLCASSLAGTAYEQYFGPGTRLTVT.

This clone was counted a single time. The rearrangement uses TRBV27 and TRBJ1-1; possibly TRBD1 for D (6 bases). Germline CDR1 reads MNHEY; CDR2 reads SMNVEV (reference sequence). This CDR3 has 14 residues. The V end lost 6 bases, the J end lost 4 bases, and 15 bases lay between the germline ends. CDR3 in DNA: TGTGCCAGCAGCCTTCAGGGCAGGGGCACTGAAGCTTTCTTT. Its translation is CASSLQGRGTEAFF.

The V and J genes are TRBV14 and TRBJ2-2; 8 nucleotides line up with TRBD2. There are 17 residues in the CDR3. V trimming: 4 bases; J trimming: 6 bases; junction bases outside the gene matches: 13. The germline gives CDR1 SGHDN, CDR2 FVKESK. The CDR3 bases are TGTGCCAGCAGCCCTATCACGGGGGGGCTCATGGCCGGGGAGCTGTTTTTT. This encodes CASSPITGGLMAGELFF.

In this sample, this clone turned up a few times. The rearrangement joins TRBV24-1 to TRBJ2-5; 8 bases are shared with TRBD1. The germline gives CDR1 KGHDR, CDR2 SFDVKD. The CDR3 runs to 15 residues. V was clipped by 4 bases and J by 6 bases; unmatched bases: 9. CDR3 protein: CATSEALDRGQTQYF. CDR3 nucleotides: TGTGCCACCAGTGAAGCCCTCGACAGGGGACAGACCCAGTACTTC.

The genes are TRBV5-6 and TRBJ2-5, with 11 bases lining up with TRBD1. This CDR3 contains 15 residues. The ends lost 4 bases at V and 4 bases at J; junction bases unmatched: 6. Germline CDR1 is SGHDT and CDR2 is YYEEEE. CDR3 bases: TGTGCCAGCAGCCCGACCGGGACAGGGGGAGAGACCCAGTACTTC. Amino acids: CASSPTGTGGETQYF.

This clone appeared a few times. In nucleotides, the CDR3 is TGTGCCAGCAGCTTGTTGGCCAACGCGGGAACCCAAAGTGGGCTGTTTTTT. It yields the protein CASSLLANAGTQSGLFF. The chain uses TRBV11-3 and TRBJ2-2; TRBD2 might be the D (6 bases). The CDR3 has 17 amino acids. The germline CDR1 and CDR2 sequences are SGHNT and YENEEA. Between the trimmed V and J ends, which lost 3 bases and 13 bases, there was a span of 27 bases.

J is TRBJ2-3 and V is TRBV5-1; TRBD1 aligns across 8 bases. CDR3 length: 16 residues. V was pared by 0 bases and J by 0 bases, with 3 bases of the junction left unmatched. The V gene's germline CDR1 is SGHRS and CDR2 YFSETQ. The CDR3 region has the DNA TGCGCCAGCAGCTTGGGGGACAGGAGAAGCACAGATACGCAGTATTTT. Encoded protein: CASSLGDRRSTDTQYF.

The chain recombines TRBV7-3 with TRBJ1-2; tentative D call: TRBD1 (6 bases). V lost 5 bases and J 4 bases, leaving 17 bases between the germline ends. This CDR3 spans 15 amino acids. The V gene's germline CDR1 is SGHTA and CDR2 FQGTGA. CDR3 sequence reads: CASSPAGAGAYGYTF. The CDR3 DNA reads as TGTGCCAGCAGCCCGGCCGGGGCGGGGGCCTATGGCTACACCTTC. Filled out from reference TRBV7-3 and TRBJ1-2, the complete variable domain reads GAGVSQTPSNKVTEKGKYVELRCDPISGHTALYWYRQSLGQGPEFLIYFQGTGAADDSGLPNDRFFAVRPEGSVSTLKIQRTERGDSAVYLCASSPAGAGAYGYTFGSGTRLTVV.

The table lists this clone with a count of one. The rearrangement uses TRBV4-3 and TRBJ2-1; D is possibly TRBD2 (6 bases). The V end lost 3 bases, the J end lost 6 bases, and 15 bases lay between the germline ends. From germline, CDR1 is LGHNA and CDR2 YSLEER. CDR3 length: 15 residues. The CDR3: CASSQGGSRGNEQFF. CDR3 in DNA: TGCGCCAGCAGCCAGGGGGGATCCAGAGGCAATGAGCAGTTCTTC.

This clone has only one observation. The chain carries TRBV7-5 and TRBJ2-7; TRBD1 reflects the table's D call only, with no check against the DNA. TRBV7-5 is an annotated pseudogene. The CDR3 has 16 residues. The DNA for the CDR3 is TGTGCCAGAAGCCACAGGACATCCCGGAGCTCCTACGAGCAGTACTTC. Its translation: CARSHRTSRSSYEQYF.

This chain uses TRBV13 with TRBJ2-1; 12 bases agree with TRBD2. The V segment lost 1 base and the J segment 3 bases; nucleotides outside the gene matches: 1. The CDR3 spans 16 residues. Looked up from germline, CDR1 is PRHDT and CDR2 is FYEKMQ (reference sequence). The CDR3 is CASSLAGLAGYNEQFF. The CDR3 DNA sequence: TGTGCCAGCAGCTTAGCGGGACTAGCGGGCTACAATGAGCAGTTCTTC.

With respect to this clone: The same CDR3 is also encoded by other DNA sequences in this sample. The chain links TRBV6-1 to TRBJ1-1; D possibly corresponds to TRBD1 (6 bases). Germline V gene data show CDR1 as MNHNS and CDR2 as SASEGT. The length of the CDR3 is 17 residues. V was trimmed by 3 bases and J by 0 bases, leaving 17 bases between them. This CDR3 is CASSEGGARGVNTEAFF. CDR3 nucleotide sequence: TGTGCCAGCAGTGAGGGGGGGGCCCGCGGAGTGAACACTGAAGCTTTCTTT.

This sequence joins TRBV14 and TRBJ2-1; 12 bases match TRBD2. The CDR3 has 14 amino acids. Germline V lookup: CDR1 SGHDN, CDR2 FVKESK. V gave up 4 bases and J gave up 7 bases; unmatched junction bases: 2. Here the CDR3 DNA reads TGTGCCAGCAGCCCTAGCGGGAGGGGAAATGAGCAGTTCTTC. Protein: CASSPSGRGNEQFF.

The J gene is TRBJ2-2, the V gene TRBV4-2; D gene ambiguous. V was clipped by 0 bases and J by 6 bases, with 11 bases between them. The CDR3 totals 15 residues. CDR1 and CDR2 (germline): LGHNA, YNFKEQ. CDR3 sequence: CASSQEAKRSGELFF. The CDR3 DNA sequence: TGTGCCAGCAGCCAAGAGGCCAAGAGGTCCGGGGAGCTGTTTTTT.

J is TRBJ2-5 and V is TRBV29-1; D possibly corresponds to TRBD1 (6 bases). CDR3 length: 12 residues. Germline loops: CDR1 SQVTM, CDR2 ANQGSEA. Trimming stripped 3 bases from V and 5 bases from J, with 10 bases between. In DNA form, the CDR3 reads TGCAGCGTTGACAGGGGTGGGGAGACCCAGTACTTC. It yields the protein CSVDRGGETQYF.